One sample yielded the 3 T cell receptor beta chains listed below, sequenced in a study of blood T cell repertoires in COVID-19. Profiling relied on immunoSEQ multiplex PCR, and the TCRdb table lists in-frame clones only, not all of them. The sample yields 75,000 to 95,000 clones, around four fifths seen once. The sequenced sample consisted of peripheral blood. Receptors were obtained from a man older than 75 with active or convalescent COVID-19.

The chain recombines TRBV2 with TRBJ1-2; TRBD1 matches 7 bases. The CDR3 is made up of 13 amino acids. The ends lost 5 bases at V and 5 bases at J; junction bases unmatched: 5. Germline assignment: CDR1 SNHLY and CDR2 FYNNEI. The DNA for the CDR3 is TGTGCCAGCAGTCAGACAGGGACGTATGGCTACACCTTC. Protein product: CASSQTGTYGYTF.

The CDR3 region has the DNA TGTGCCAGCAGTTTGGGACTAGCAGCAAGCACAGATACGCAGTATTTT. It codes for CASSLGLAASTDTQYF. The genes are TRBV7-9 and TRBJ2-3, with 9 nucleotides matching TRBD2. The CDR3 is made up of 16 amino acids. Germline CDR1 and CDR2: SEHNR and FQNEAQ (reference sequence). J lost 0 bases, V lost 6 bases, and 7 bases had no gene match.

The rearrangement uses TRBV10-1 and TRBJ2-3, with D tentatively TRBD2 (6 bases). Trimming left V 10 bases short and J 0 bases short, with 14 bases between. The CDR3 is 14 amino acids. Germline loops: CDR1 WNHNN, CDR2 SYGVQD (reference sequence). The CDR3 region has the DNA TGCGCCACATCCCCGGGACTCAGCACAGATACGCAGTATTTT. Translating gives CATSPGLSTDTQYF.